The 17 T cell receptor beta chains below were found in one sample sequenced in a study of T cell changes during pregnancy in multiple sclerosis. Assay used: immunoSEQ multiplex PCR; TCRdb lists only in-frame clones, some missing. The top ten clones hold roughly 5.1% of a sample with approximately 32,000 clones, 89% of them seen once. The sample was CD8+ T cells from peripheral blood mononuclear cells, taken in the first trimester of pregnancy. The receptors derive from a female donor with multiple sclerosis, enrolled in a pregnancy study.

The rearrangement uses TRBV5-4 and TRBJ2-5; D may be TRBD2 (5 bases). Germline V gene sequence: CDR1 SGHNT, CDR2 YYREEE (reference sequence). Trimming pared 0 bases from V and 0 bases from J, leaving 9 bases between. The CDR3 has 15 residues. CDR3 residues: CASSLVGGYQETQYF. The CDR3 DNA sequence: TGTGCCAGCAGCTTGGTCGGAGGATACCAAGAGACCCAGTACTTC.

The CDR3 bases are TGTGCCAGCAGCTTGGGTCAGGGGGCCTACGAGCAGTACTTC. Residues: CASSLGQGAYEQYF. The genes are TRBV5-5 and TRBJ2-7; 7 nucleotides align to TRBD1. The germline gives CDR1 SGHKS, CDR2 YYEKEE (reference sequence). Trimming took 0 bases from V and 2 from J; bases not matched to a gene: 2. There are 14 residues in the CDR3.

This clone was detected only once. The V call is TRBV28, the J call TRBJ2-1; D possibly corresponds to TRBD2 (7 bases). The CDR3 is made up of 16 amino acids. The V end was cut by 8 bases, the J end by 0 bases, with 17 bases between. Germline lookup yields CDR1 MDHEN and CDR2 SYDVKM. CDR3 in DNA: TGTGCCAGCGGGGGGCGGGAGATTATCTCCTACAATGAGCAGTTCTTC. Its protein is CASGGREIISYNEQFF.

The chain uses TRBV4-3 and TRBJ2-7; D not resolved. Trimming removed 2 bases at V and 0 bases at J, with 11 bases between. The CDR3 sequence is 15 residues long. Germline V gene data show CDR1 as LGHNA and CDR2 as YSLEER. In DNA form, the CDR3 reads TGCGCCAGCAGCCAATTACACAGCTTCTCCTACGAGCAGTACTTC. As protein: CASSQLHSFSYEQYF.

The chain couples TRBV16 to TRBJ1-5; D call uncertain. V lost 1 base and J lost 4, with 11 bases in between. Germline-derived CDR1 and CDR2 are KGHSY and FQNENV. There are 15 residues in the CDR3. The DNA of the CDR3 is TGTGCCAGCAGCCAATTACCACGGAGAAATCAGCCCCAGCATTTT. Its protein product is CASSQLPRRNQPQHF. The full variable domain, rest sourced from reference TRBV16 and TRBJ1-5, is GEEVAQTPKHLVRGEGQKAKLYCAPIKGHSYVFWYQQVLKNEFKFLISFQNENVFDETGMPKERFSAKCLPNSPCSLEIQATKLEDSAVYFCASSQLPRRNQPQHFGDGTRLSIL.

The J gene is TRBJ2-7, the V gene TRBV5-5; D unclear. The germline V gene encodes CDR1 SGHKS and CDR2 YYEKEE (reference sequence). The germline V and J ends were trimmed by 0 bases and 1 base, with 8 bases remaining between them. The length of the CDR3 is 14 residues. The CDR3 loop is CASSLAPESYEQYF. The CDR3 DNA is TGTGCCAGCAGCTTGGCGCCTGAGTCCTACGAGCAGTACTTC.

This chain uses TRBV7-2 with TRBJ2-3; TRBD2 is a possible D gene (6 bases). CDR1 SGHTA and CDR2 FQGNSA come from the germline V gene. V was cut by 1 base and J by 0 bases, with 11 bases left in between. CDR3 size: 16 residues. Here the CDR3 reads CASSLERVSSTDTQYF. DNA of the CDR3: TGTGCCAGCAGCTTAGAGCGGGTCTCTAGCACAGATACGCAGTATTTT. Based on the CDR3 plus reference TRBV7-2 and TRBJ2-3, the full variable domain is GAGVSQSPSNKVTEKGKDVELRCDPISGHTALYWYRQSLGQGLEFLIYFQGNSAPDKSGLPSDRFSAERTGGSVSTLTIQRTQQEDSAVYLCASSLERVSSTDTQYFGPGTRLTVL.

This chain connects TRBV19 to TRBJ2-7; 10 bases match TRBD1. Germline V lookup: CDR1 LNHDA, CDR2 SQIVND (reference sequence). The CDR3 consists of 14 residues. V was clipped by 3 bases and J by 5 bases; unmatched bases: 4. The CDR3 DNA reads TGTGCCAGTAGTATTGTGGGGACAGGGGACGAGCAGTACTTC. As protein: CASSIVGTGDEQYF.

V gene TRBV2 combines with J gene TRBJ1-1, with TRBD1 matching over 10 bases. Looked up from germline, CDR1 is SNHLY and CDR2 is FYNNEI. V lost 3 bases and J lost 7; bases outside the gene matches: 8. The length of the CDR3 is 15 residues. DNA for the CDR3: TGTGCCAGCAGTGAGTGGGGACAGGGGTCGATTGAAGCTTTCTTT. Translation: CASSEWGQGSIEAFF.

This chain uses TRBV28 with TRBJ2-7; possibly TRBD1 for D (5 bases). The CDR3 contains 14 residues. Germline CDR1 is MDHEN and CDR2 is SYDVKM. Trimming pared 5 bases from V and 2 bases from J, leaving 13 bases between. CDR3 bases: TGTGCCAGCAGTCCACCCGACAGACCCTACGAGCAGTACTTC. This sequence encodes CASSPPDRPYEQYF.

This chain uses TRBV7-6 with TRBJ2-5; 10 nucleotides agree with TRBD2. V lost 5 bases, J lost 0 bases, and 6 bases stayed unmatched. This CDR3 has 16 amino acids. CDR1 SGHVS and CDR2 FNYEAQ come from the germline V gene. Here the CDR3 DNA reads TGTGCCAGCAGCGGGGGACTAGCGTATTACCAAGAGACCCAGTACTTC. It encodes CASSGGLAYYQETQYF.

This clone has just a few counts. V and J are TRBV4-1 and TRBJ1-2, with 9 bases identical to TRBD1. This CDR3 region has 13 residues. Losses at the gene ends were 2 bases for V and 7 bases for J; bases not matched to a gene: 2. The V gene's germline CDR1 is MGHRA and CDR2 YSYEKL. The CDR3 DNA is TGCGCCAGCAGCCAAACAGGGGGCTTTGGCTACACCTTC. Amino acid sequence: CASSQTGGFGYTF.

The chain links TRBV27 to TRBJ1-1, with D unclear. CDR1 is MNHEY, CDR2 SMNVEV, per germline (reference sequence). Trimming shortened V by 3 bases and J by 1 base, and 6 bases separated the two germline ends. This CDR3 has 13 amino acids. CDR3 region: CASSFEANTEAFF. For the CDR3, the DNA is TGTGCCAGCAGTTTTGAAGCGAACACTGAAGCTTTCTTT.

The V and J genes are TRBV10-3 and TRBJ1-3; unclear D gene. The CDR3 extends over 16 amino acids. V was clipped by 0 bases and J by 0 bases, with 9 bases between them. CDR1 and CDR2 from the germline V gene are ENHRY and SYGVKD. In DNA, the CDR3 is TGTGCCATCAGTGAGTCGACTCGGAGCTCTGGAAACACCATATATTTT. Protein sequence: CAISESTRSSGNTIYF.

This chain uses TRBV7-9 with TRBJ2-7; 7 nucleotides agree with TRBD1. J gave up 4 bases and V 0 bases, and 0 bases lay outside the gene matches. The germline gives CDR1 SEHNR, CDR2 FQNEAQ (reference sequence). CDR3 length: 13 residues. The CDR3 region is CASSLATGYEQYF. Written as DNA, the CDR3 is TGTGCCAGCAGCTTAGCGACAGGGTACGAGCAGTACTTC. The full variable domain, with the rest looked up from reference TRBV7-9 and TRBJ2-7, is DTGVSQNPRHKITKRGQNVTFRCDPISEHNRLYWYRQTLGQGPEFLTYFQNEAQLEKSRLLSDRFSAERPKGSFSTLEIQRTEQGDSAMYLCASSLATGYEQYFGPGTRLTVT.

This rearrangement joins TRBV11-2 to TRBJ1-1; 10 bases line up with TRBD1. CDR1 and CDR2 (germline): SGHAT, FQNNGV. The V gene end was trimmed by 1 base and the J gene end by 5 bases; junction bases not matched to a gene: 10. The CDR3 consists of 17 residues. The CDR3 is CASSLVGLGQGKTEAFF. CDR3 coding DNA: TGTGCCAGCAGCTTAGTGGGTTTGGGACAGGGGAAGACTGAAGCTTTCTTT.

V is TRBV30 and J is TRBJ2-2; the D is unclear. V dropped 8 bases and J dropped 7 bases, with 20 bases sitting between them. The CDR3 length is 14 residues. CDR1 GTSNPN and CDR2 SVGIG come from the germline V gene (reference sequence). This CDR3 is CAAWSVEPGGELFF. In nucleotides, the CDR3 is TGTGCCGCCTGGAGTGTAGAACCGGGCGGGGAGCTGTTTTTT.